This is a list of T cell receptor beta chains from one sample in a study of radiation and T cells in renal cell carcinoma. Sequencing was performed with immunoSEQ multiplex PCR; in TCRdb, only in-frame clones are kept and a portion is missing. The sample carries under 100,000 clones, approximately 80% recorded once. The sample here was blood, taken from a patient whose treatment included radiotherapy and nephrectomy. The source of these receptors is a man aged 60 to 75 with renal cell carcinoma. The CDR3 runs from the conserved cysteine through the conserved F or W. The D gene is left open where the match is weak. Clone size is stated in some rows and not others, as once, few, many or a class when expanded.

clone size,J gene,D gene,V gene,CDR3 protein,CDR3 DNA
.,TRBJ2-2,.,TRBV6-4,CASSDTPLTGTVNTGELFF,TGTGCCAGCAGTGACACGCCCCTTACCGGGACGGTGAACACCGGGGAGCTGTTTTTT
.,TRBJ2-3,.,TRBV19,CASTPDSLSTDTQYF,TGTGCCAGTACACCGGACAGCCTGTCCACAGATACGCAGTATTTT
.,TRBJ1-2,TRBD1,TRBV27,CASSRDRVDYGYTF,TGTGCCAGCAGTAGGGACAGGGTAGACTATGGCTACACCTTC
.,TRBJ2-4,TRBD1,TRBV5-4,CASSWDRGQNIQYF,TGTGCCAGCAGCTGGGACAGGGGACAAAACATTCAGTACTTC
few,TRBJ2-7,.,TRBV9,CASSPQESSYEQYF,TGTGCCAGCAGCCCCCAGGAGAGCTCCTACGAGCAGTACTTC
.,TRBJ1-4,.,TRBV15,CATSRAAANEKLFF,TGTGCCACCAGCAGAGCGGCAGCTAATGAAAAACTGTTTTTT
.,TRBJ2-5,.,TRBV6-5,CASSYSPRETQYF,TGTGCCAGCAGTTACTCCCCCAGGGAGACCCAGTACTTC
.,TRBJ2-7,.,TRBV28,CASRQVNRYEQYF,TGTGCCAGCAGACAGGTGAATAGGTACGAGCAGTACTTC
.,TRBJ2-1,TRBD2,TRBV25-1,CASSESKIGTSPYNEQFF,TGTGCCAGCAGTGAATCGAAAATTGGGACTAGCCCCTATAATGAGCAGTTCTTC
.,TRBJ1-2,TRBD1,TRBV15,CATSRDTGGGYTF,TGTGCCACCAGCAGAGATACAGGGGGAGGCTACACCTTC
once,TRBJ2-1,.,TRBV5-1,CASSATADHNEQFF,TGCGCCAGCAGCGCAACGGCCGACCACAATGAGCAGTTCTTC
.,TRBJ2-6,.,TRBV5-4,CASSLAGVGANVLTF,TGTGCCAGCAGCTTGGCAGGGGTTGGGGCCAACGTCCTGACTTTC
few,TRBJ2-2,TRBD2,TRBV7-6,CASSPSREGRGGELFF,TGTGCCAGCAGCCCGAGTCGGGAGGGCCGGGGCGGGGAGCTGTTTTTT
.,TRBJ2-7,TRBD2,TRBV5-1,CASSRSGRLDEQYF,TGCGCCAGCAGCCGGAGCGGGAGGCTCGACGAGCAGTACTTC
.,TRBJ2-3,TRBD2,TRBV5-1,CASSRGESSTDTQYF,TGCGCCAGCAGTCGGGGGGAGTCTAGCACAGATACGCAGTATTTT
once,TRBJ2-7,TRBD2,TRBV5-1,CASQGSGGWDYEQYF,TGCGCCAGCCAAGGGAGCGGGGGCTGGGACTACGAGCAGTACTTC
once,TRBJ1-1,.,TRBV25-1,CASSEYTGIPTEAFF,TGTGCCAGCAGTGAATATACAGGGATTCCGACTGAAGCTTTCTTT
.,TRBJ1-2,TRBD1,TRBV4-1,CASSQELGGQEGDRYGYTF,TGCGCCAGCAGCCAAGAGCTCGGGGGACAGGAAGGTGATCGCTATGGCTACACCTTC
once,TRBJ1-6,.,TRBV6-5,CASSGTQGSNSPLHF,TGTGCCAGCAGTGGCACCCAGGGGAGTAATTCACCCCTCCACTTT
.,TRBJ2-2,TRBD2,TRBV5-4,CASSPAAGASPQSNTGELFF,TGTGCCAGCAGCCCAGCAGCGGGAGCTTCCCCCCAATCGAACACCGGGGAGCTGTTTTTT
few,TRBJ1-1,.,TRBV7-9,CASSFPEREAFF,TGTGCCAGCAGCTTTCCCGAACGAGAAGCTTTCTTT
.,TRBJ2-7,.,TRBV29-1,CSVGDVSYEQYF,TGCAGCGTTGGGGACGTCTCCTACGAGCAGTACTTC
few,TRBJ2-1,.,TRBV27,CASSLGPNEQFF,TGTGCCAGCAGTTTAGGACCCAATGAGCAGTTCTTC
.,TRBJ2-7,TRBD2,TRBV27,CASSLLAVPYEQYF,TGTGCCAGCAGTTTACTAGCGGTACCCTACGAGCAGTACTTC
.,TRBJ2-1,TRBD2,TRBV7-2,CASSLIGLAGVNEQFF,TGTGCCAGCAGCTTAATCGGACTAGCGGGAGTGAATGAGCAGTTCTTC
few,TRBJ2-3,.,TRBV9,CASNVDRDTQYF,TGTGCCAGCAACGTAGACAGAGATACGCAGTATTTT
once,TRBJ2-7,.,TRBV15,CATSRGLDYEQYF,TGTGCCACCAGCAGGGGGTTAGACTACGAGCAGTACTTC
once,TRBJ2-7,.,TRBV7-2,CASSLSAGDYEQYF,TGTGCCAGCAGCTTATCCGCAGGGGACTACGAGCAGTACTTC
.,TRBJ1-1,.,TRBV6-1,CASSDPRTGTEAFF,TGTGCCAGCAGTGACCCAAGGACTGGGACTGAAGCTTTCTTT
.,TRBJ1-1,.,TRBV27,CASSLSDPFEAFF,TGTGCCAGCAGTTTATCCGACCCCTTTGAAGCTTTCTTT
.,TRBJ2-2,.,TRBV6-5,CASKRSGELFF,TGTGCCAGCAAGAGATCAGGGGAGCTGTTTTTT
.,TRBJ2-1,.,TRBV7-9,CASSLRRDEQFF,TGTGCCAGCAGCTTACGGCGGGATGAGCAGTTCTTC